Following are 27 T cell receptor beta chains from one sample sequenced in a study of T cells in Graves' hyperthyroidism and ophthalmopathy. The TCR beta CDR3 regions underwent amplification using RNA transcripts as the source. The HTBI primer set drove a first-round RT-PCR of the TCR CDR3. One entry per CDR3 protein results from TCRdb running MiXCR on the multiplex PCR reads. This sample has hundreds of thousands of distinct CDR3 sequences, with about 45% found just once. The sequenced material came from peripheral blood or thyroid tissue (not recorded which). The source of these receptors is a woman under 30 with Graves' hyperthyroidism.

The chain recombines TRBV2 with TRBJ2-7; D is undetermined. Per germline, CDR1 SNHLY and CDR2 FYNNEI. V lost 3 bases and J 3 bases, leaving 9 bases between the germline ends. The length of the CDR3 is 13 residues. CDR3: CASSELGIYEQYF. Written as DNA, the CDR3 is TGTGCCAGCAGTGAGCTGGGGATCTACGAGCAGTACTTC. The full variable domain, with the rest looked up from reference TRBV2 and TRBJ2-7, is EPEVTQTPSHQVTQMGQEVILRCVPISNHLYFYWYRQILGQKVEFLVSFYNNEISEKSEIFDDQFSVERPDGSNFTLKIRSTKLEDSAMYFCASSELGIYEQYFGPGTRLTVT.

The CDR3 DNA is TGCGCCAGCAGCTTCGGGAGCACTGAAGCTTTCTTT. Its protein product is CASSFGSTEAFF. This chain uses TRBV5-1 with TRBJ1-1; D is ambiguous. Germline lookup yields CDR1 SGHRS and CDR2 YFSETQ. V lost 2 bases and J lost 4, with 6 bases in between. The CDR3 loop spans 12 amino acids.

This clonotype was seen a single time. The junction departs from germline at one end; a sequencing error may be responsible. The chain couples TRBV19 to TRBJ1-2, with D perhaps TRBD1 (6 bases). The CDR3 length is 13 residues. The V gene's germline CDR1 is LNHDA and CDR2 SQIVND (reference sequence). The CDR3 DNA is TGTGTCAGTAGTATTAGGCCAGGGGAAGCCTACACCTTC. It yields the protein CVSSIRPGEAYTF.

On this clonotype itself: This sequence may be a read error, since a much larger clone differs from it by one base. The chain carries TRBV6-1 and TRBJ1-5; D gene unclear. This CDR3 region has 14 residues. V was cut by 4 bases and J by 6 bases, with 13 bases left in between. Germline CDR1 MNHNS, CDR2 SASEGT. CDR3 amino acids: CASSAIRSGQPQHF. The DNA for the CDR3 is TGTGCCAGCAGTGCCATACGGTCGGGTCAGCCCCAGCATTTT.

The chain links TRBV25-1 to TRBJ1-6; D gene unclear. Trimming removed 8 bases from V and 7 bases from J, with 12 bases in between. The CDR3 sequence is 13 residues long. The germline gives CDR1 MGHDK, CDR2 SYGVNS. The CDR3 DNA follows: TGTGCCAGCTTGGTATGGGAAAATTCACCCCTCCACTTT. The encoded protein is CASLVWENSPLHF.

This clonotype has more than one count but fewer than ten. At one boundary the junction diverges from the germline segment, which might be a read error. The chain carries TRBV9 and TRBJ2-2; TRBD2 aligns across 12 bases. Germline V gene sequence: CDR1 SGDLS, CDR2 YYNGEE. This CDR3 comprises 16 residues. The CDR3 DNA is TGTGCCAGCAGCCCCTGGACTAGCGGGGCCACCCGGGAGCTGTTTTTT. This codes for CASSPWTSGATRELFF. The whole variable domain, remainder taken from reference TRBV9 and TRBJ2-2, is DSGVTQTPKHLITATGQRVTLRCSPRSGDLSVYWYQQSLDQGLQFLIQYYNGEERAKGNILERFSAQQFPDLHSELNLSSLELGDSALYFCASSPWTSGATRELFFGEGSRLTVL.

The V gene is TRBV24-1, the J gene TRBJ2-2; 12 positions agree with TRBD1. Germline V gene data show CDR1 as KGHDR and CDR2 as SFDVKD. V shed 3 bases, J shed 3 bases, and the junction held 4 bases outside the gene matches. The CDR3 length is 17 residues. The CDR3 nucleotides are TGTGCCACCAGTGATGGGACAGGGGGCATGCACACCGGGGAGCTGTTTTTT. It specifies CATSDGTGGMHTGELFF.

This chain links TRBV7-6 with TRBJ1-2, with TRBD1 as a possible D gene (5 bases). Deletions cut 5 bases from V and 8 bases from J, with 18 bases between. The CDR3 sequence is 14 residues long. Germline loops: CDR1 SGHVS, CDR2 FNYEAQ. CDR3 bases: TGTGCCAGCAGCCCCGGGAGGGGTATGTACGGCTACACCTTC. It yields the protein CASSPGRGMYGYTF. Full variable domain (remainder filled in from reference TRBV7-6 and TRBJ1-2): GAGVSQSPRYKVTKRGQDVALRCDPISGHVSLYWYRQALGQGPEFLTYFNYEAQQDKSGLPNDRFSAERPEGSISTLTIQRTEQRDSAMYRCASSPGRGMYGYTFGSGTRLTVV.

This clonotype has a single count. This chain joins TRBV2 and TRBJ2-7; D is possibly TRBD1 (6 bases). Germline V lookup: CDR1 SNHLY, CDR2 FYNNEI. The CDR3 length is 12 residues. The V end was cut by 5 bases, the J end by 6 bases, with 11 bases between. The CDR3 DNA reads TGTGCCAGCAGTACAACAGGGTTCGAGCAGTACTTC. Translation: CASSTTGFEQYF.

This clonotype was seen a handful of times. V usage is TRBV25-1 and J usage is TRBJ1-2; 12 bases match TRBD1. The CDR3 spans 17 residues. Germline CDR1 MGHDK, CDR2 SYGVNS. Unmatched junction bases numbered 11, after V lost 4 bases and J lost 5 bases. CDR3: CASSAGTGGPLGYGYTF. The CDR3, as DNA: TGTGCCAGCAGTGCCGGGACAGGGGGCCCGCTTGGGTATGGCTACACCTTC.

The sample holds a few counts of this clonotype. V is TRBV29-1 and J is TRBJ2-2; D perhaps matches TRBD2 (5 bases). Trimming removed 1 base from V and 2 bases from J, with 8 bases in between. The CDR3 runs 14 residues. Germline V CDR1 and CDR2: SQVTM, ANQGSEA. CDR3 DNA: TGCAGCGTTGAAGCGGGGTTTAACACCGGGGAGCTGTTTTTT. Protein product: CSVEAGFNTGELFF.

A word on this clonotype: One end of the junction varies from germline; a read error may be responsible. J is TRBJ2-7 and V is TRBV7-8; 11 nucleotides align to TRBD1. Germline CDR1 and CDR2: SGHVS and FQNEAQ. CDR3 length equals 14 residues. CDR3 sequence (DNA): TGCGCCAGCAGCCAGGGACAGGGGGGTTACGAGCAGTACTTC. Translating it yields CASSQGQGGYEQYF.

The chain uses TRBV2 and TRBJ2-5; D may be TRBD1 (5 bases). Germline CDR1 and CDR2: SNHLY and FYNNEI. The CDR3 loop spans 14 amino acids. V lost 1 base and J 2 bases, leaving 8 bases between the germline ends. CDR3 nucleotides: TGTGCCAGCAGTGAAGGCAGGACACAAGAGACCCAGTACTTC. Amino acids: CASSEGRTQETQYF.

This clonotype has only a few counts. The chain links TRBV7-3 to TRBJ2-7, with 12 positions matching TRBD2. Looked up from germline, CDR1 is SGHTA and CDR2 is FQGTGA. V was clipped by 6 bases and J by 7 bases; unmatched bases: 13. The CDR3 spans 16 residues. This CDR3 reads CASRPWGTSGSGEQYF. The CDR3 coding sequence is TGTGCCAGCAGACCCTGGGGGACTAGCGGGTCGGGAGAGCAGTACTTC.

The rearrangement links TRBV19 to TRBJ1-1; perhaps TRBD1 as D (5 bases). CDR3 length equals 11 residues. V lost 7 bases, J lost 10 bases, and 13 bases lay in between. CDR1 is LNHDA, CDR2 SQIVND, per germline (reference sequence). CDR3 protein: CASMGQGRAFF. CDR3 nucleotide sequence: TGTGCCAGTATGGGCCAGGGACGAGCTTTCTTT.

As to this clonotype: One end of the junction varies from germline; a read error may be responsible. J is TRBJ1-6 and V is TRBV11-1; 7 bases are a match to TRBD1. The length of the CDR3 is 15 residues. Germline assignment: CDR1 SGHAT and CDR2 FQDESV (reference sequence). For the CDR3, the DNA is TGTGCCAGCTCACCATTCGGGACAGATAATTCACCCCCCCACTTT. It translates to CASSPFGTDNSPPHF. Full variable domain (missing parts from reference TRBV11-1 and TRBJ1-6): EAEVAQSPRYKITEKSQAVAFWCDPISGHATLYWYRQILGQGPELLVQFQDESVVDDSQLPKDRFSAERLKGVDSTLKIQPAELGDSAMYLCASSPFGTDNSPPHFGNGTRLTVT.

This clonotype was counted between two and nine times. CDR3 region: CASRGARGLASYEQYF. CDR3 coding DNA: TGTGCCAGCAGAGGGGCTCGGGGCCTAGCTTCCTACGAGCAGTACTTC. V usage is TRBV7-2 and J usage is TRBJ2-7, with D perhaps assigned TRBD1 or TRBD2 (5 bases each). The length of the CDR3 is 16 residues. Trimming shortened V by 6 bases and J by 1 base, and 19 bases separated the two germline ends. Germline lookup yields CDR1 SGHTA and CDR2 FQGNSA.

J is TRBJ1-3 and V is TRBV24-1; 8 bases are a match to TRBD1. Germline V gene sequence: CDR1 KGHDR, CDR2 SFDVKD. The CDR3 is 15 residues long. The junction had 9 bases not matched to a gene; V was cut back by 9 bases and J by 3 bases. As DNA, the CDR3 is TGTGCCACCCCTCCTAGGACAGGGCTTGGAAACACCATATATTTT. This sequence encodes CATPPRTGLGNTIYF.

Only a few counts were recorded for this clonotype. The chain couples TRBV12-3 or TRBV12-4 to TRBJ2-2; the D is unclear. This CDR3 contains 13 residues. V lost 5 bases and J lost 6, with 10 bases in between. CDR3: CASSNVDSGELFF. CDR3 coding DNA: TGTGCCAGCAGTAACGTCGATTCCGGGGAGCTGTTTTTT.

This clonotype appeared a few times. The rearrangement joins TRBV19 to TRBJ1-1, with 10 nucleotides matching TRBD1. The V and J ends lost 5 bases and 1 base, in that order; junction bases with no gene match: 4. This CDR3 is built from 15 residues. The V gene's germline CDR1 is LNHDA and CDR2 SQIVND (reference sequence). The CDR3 DNA reads TGTGCCAGTAGTTCCCGGGACAGGGGGAACACTGAAGCTTTCTTT. Its protein is CASSSRDRGNTEAFF.

The J gene is TRBJ1-4, the V gene TRBV2, with TRBD1 matching over 7 bases. The CDR3 contains 16 residues. The germline CDR1 and CDR2 sequences are SNHLY and FYNNEI. V lost 7 bases to trimming and J lost 5 bases; unmatched junction nucleotides: 13. The CDR3 nucleotides read TGTGCCAGCATCAAAACATGGGACAGTACAAATGAAAAACTGTTTTTT. It encodes CASIKTWDSTNEKLFF.

The sample holds one count of this clonotype. One end of the junction does not line up with germline, which may come from a read error. The chain links TRBV10-3 to TRBJ2-1; 14 nucleotides line up with TRBD2. CDR1 and CDR2 (germline): ENHRY, SYGVKD. This CDR3 is 16 amino acids long. The CDR3 sequence: CATSDSTSGRVDEQFF. The CDR3, as DNA: TGTGCCACCAGTGACTCGACTAGCGGGAGGGTCGATGAGCAGTTCTTC.

A few counts support this clonotype. The rearrangement uses TRBV7-9 and TRBJ2-5, with D hard to call. Trimming cost V 5 bases and J 5 bases, with 18 bases left between them. Germline loops: CDR1 SEHNR, CDR2 FQNEAQ (reference sequence). The length of the CDR3 is 15 residues. CDR3 coding DNA: TGTGCCAGCAGCCCACCCGGGCCCAACCCGGAGACCCAGTACTTC. Encoded protein: CASSPPGPNPETQYF.

This clonotype came up a few times. The V gene is TRBV9, the J gene TRBJ2-5, with 10 bases lining up with TRBD1. Germline V CDR1 and CDR2: SGDLS, YYNGEE. J was trimmed by 5 bases and V by 4 bases; bases with no gene match: 5. The CDR3 consists of 14 residues. CDR3: CASSPDRGLETQYF. The CDR3 coding sequence is TGTGCCAGCAGCCCCGACAGGGGGCTGGAGACCCAGTACTTC.

The genes are TRBV29-1 and TRBJ1-5, with TRBD1 matching over 7 bases. Germline loops: CDR1 SQVTM, CDR2 ANQGSEA. CDR3 length: 14 amino acids. J was trimmed by 6 bases and V by 8 bases; bases with no gene match: 13. CDR3 protein: CSSSGPGGTQPQHF. The CDR3 DNA sequence: TGCAGCAGTAGTGGCCCAGGGGGGACTCAGCCCCAGCATTTT.

This chain links TRBV7-2 with TRBJ2-5; the match to TRBD1 covers 7 bases. CDR1 SGHTA and CDR2 FQGNSA come from the germline V gene. The CDR3 runs to 14 residues. V gave up 5 bases and J gave up 5 bases; unmatched junction bases: 8. The CDR3 DNA reads TGTGCCAGCAGCCTTGCTGGACAGGTGGAGACCCAGTACTTC. This codes for CASSLAGQVETQYF.

Concerning this clonotype itself: One base away lies a much larger clone, so this may be a sequencing read error. The gene calls are TRBV15 and TRBJ1-2; 7 nucleotides align to TRBD1. The ends lost 8 bases at V and 4 bases at J; junction bases unmatched: 10. This CDR3 is built from 14 residues. Germline assignment: CDR1 LNHNV and CDR2 YYDKDF (reference sequence). CDR3 nucleotide sequence: TGTGCCACCGGAACAGGGGCTGGGGCCTATGGCTACACCTTC. This encodes CATGTGAGAYGYTF.